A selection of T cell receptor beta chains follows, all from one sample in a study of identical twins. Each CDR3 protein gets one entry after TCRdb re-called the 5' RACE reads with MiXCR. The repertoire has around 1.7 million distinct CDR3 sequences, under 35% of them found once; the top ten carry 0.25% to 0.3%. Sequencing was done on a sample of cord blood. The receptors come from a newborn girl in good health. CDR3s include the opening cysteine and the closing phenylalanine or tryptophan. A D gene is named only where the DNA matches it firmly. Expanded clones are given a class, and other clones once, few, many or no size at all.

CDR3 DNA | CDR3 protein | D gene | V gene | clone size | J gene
TGCAGCGGGCGCCTAGCGGGAGGGCCAAATGAGCAGTTCTTC | CSGRLAGGPNEQFF | TRBD2 | TRBV29-1 | . | TRBJ2-1
TGTGCCAGCAGTTTGAGGGGCCCCATCCGTGAGCAGTTCTTC | CASSLRGPIREQFF | . | TRBV28 | . | TRBJ2-1
TGCAGTGCTAGATTCCCTATGGCGAATGAGCAGTTCTTC | CSARFPMANEQFF | . | TRBV20-1 | few | TRBJ2-1
TGCAGTGCTACCCGGACTGCTAAGGATGGCTACACCTTC | CSATRTAKDGYTF | . | TRBV20-1 | . | TRBJ1-2
TGTGCCAGCAGCTTATCCGGACTAGCGGGACCCCTACCTGAGCAGTTCTTC | CASSLSGLAGPLPEQFF | TRBD2 | TRBV7-2 | few | TRBJ2-1
TGTGCCAGCAGCTTAGTAGACAGGGACTATGGCTACACCTTC | CASSLVDRDYGYTF | TRBD1 | TRBV7-2 | few | TRBJ1-2
TGCAGTGCTAGAACGGGTTCCCGAACCTATGGCTACACCTTC | CSARTGSRTYGYTF | . | TRBV20-1 | . | TRBJ1-2
TGTGCCAGCAGTGCGGGGTACGAGCGGTACTTC | CASSAGYERYF | . | TRBV2 | . | TRBJ2-7
TGTGCCAGCAAGGGGACTTTGGGCCCAGATACGCAGTATTTT | CASKGTLGPDTQYF | . | TRBV27 | . | TRBJ2-3
TGCGCCAGCAGTGAATCTAAGGGGGCTCACGAGCAGTACTTC | CASSESKGAHEQYF | TRBD1 | TRBV10-1 | . | TRBJ2-7
TGTGCCAGCAGCCCCCTAGACAGTCGAGAGACCCAGTACTTC | CASSPLDSRETQYF | . | TRBV5-4 | few | TRBJ2-5
TGCAGTGCTAGGGTTTTGGCCCTCCACTTT | CSARVLALHF | . | TRBV20-1 | . | TRBJ1-6
TGCGCCAGCAGCTTTAGCCTAGCGGAATACAATGAGCAGTTCTTC | CASSFSLAEYNEQFF | TRBD2 | TRBV5-1 | . | TRBJ2-1
TGCAGTGCCATGAGGGGGACTGAAGCTTTCTTT | CSAMRGTEAFF | . | TRBV20-1 | once | TRBJ1-1
TGTGCCAGCAGTCCCCGACAGGGGTTGGAGGGGGGCTACACCTTC | CASSPRQGLEGGYTF | TRBD1 | TRBV12-3/TRBV12-4 | . | TRBJ1-2
TGCAGCGTTGAAGGGCATCAGGGGGGCCGGACATACGAGCAGTACTTC | CSVEGHQGGRTYEQYF | . | TRBV29-1 | . | TRBJ2-7
TGTGCCAGCAGCCAAGGACTAGGGGGATACAATGAGCAGTACTTC | CASSQGLGGYNEQYF | . | TRBV3-1 | . | TRBJ2-7
TGTGCCAGCAGCCCGACAGGAGCCGAAAGCTATGGCTACACCTTC | CASSPTGAESYGYTF | . | TRBV5-6 | few | TRBJ1-2
TGTGCCAGCAGGACAGGCCTCTCTGGGGCCAACGTCCTGACTTTC | CASRTGLSGANVLTF | . | TRBV2 | many | TRBJ2-6
TGTGCCAGCAGCGTATCTAGCGGGGTCCCCTACGAGCAGTACTTC | CASSVSSGVPYEQYF | TRBD2 | TRBV9 | . | TRBJ2-7
TGCAGTGTTCTCTACAGGGGCTGGGCTTATGGCTACACCTTC | CSVLYRGWAYGYTF | TRBD1 | TRBV20-1 | few | TRBJ1-2
TGTGCCAGCAGTCCTGGTCAGCCCCAGCATTTT | CASSPGQPQHF | . | TRBV6-6 | many | TRBJ1-5
TGTGCCAGCAGCGTAATCGACAGGGGCAGGCCCCAGCATTTT | CASSVIDRGRPQHF | TRBD1 | TRBV9 | . | TRBJ1-5
TGTGCCACCCGGCAGGGGGGCTCCTACAATGAGCAGTTCTTC | CATRQGGSYNEQFF | . | TRBV2 | . | TRBJ2-1